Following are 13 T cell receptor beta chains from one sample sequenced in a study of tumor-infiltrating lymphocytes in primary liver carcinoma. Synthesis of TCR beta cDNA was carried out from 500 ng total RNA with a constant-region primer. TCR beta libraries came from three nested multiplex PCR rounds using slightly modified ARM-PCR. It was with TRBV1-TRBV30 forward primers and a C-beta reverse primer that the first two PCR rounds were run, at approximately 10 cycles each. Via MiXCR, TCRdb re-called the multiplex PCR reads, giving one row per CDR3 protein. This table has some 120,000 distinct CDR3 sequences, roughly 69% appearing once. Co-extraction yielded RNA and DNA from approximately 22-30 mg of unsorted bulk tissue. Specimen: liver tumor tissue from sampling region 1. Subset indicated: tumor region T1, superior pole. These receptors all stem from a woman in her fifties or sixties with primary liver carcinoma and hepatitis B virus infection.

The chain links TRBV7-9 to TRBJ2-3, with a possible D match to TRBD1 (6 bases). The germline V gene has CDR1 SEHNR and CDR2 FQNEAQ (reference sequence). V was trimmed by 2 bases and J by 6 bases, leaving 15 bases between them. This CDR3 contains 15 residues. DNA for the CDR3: TGTGCCAGCAGCTTACAGACAGCAAGGGGGGATACGCAGTATTTT. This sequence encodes CASSLQTARGDTQYF.

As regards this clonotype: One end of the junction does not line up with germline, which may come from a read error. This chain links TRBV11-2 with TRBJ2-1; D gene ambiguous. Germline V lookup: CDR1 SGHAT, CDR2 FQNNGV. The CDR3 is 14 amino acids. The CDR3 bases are TGTGTCAGCAGGTTAGTCAGTATGAACAATGAGCAGTTCTTC. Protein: CVSRLVSMNNEQFF.

The CDR3 spells CASTVSETYNEQFF. The CDR3 nucleotides are TGTGCCAGCACAGTGAGTGAGACGTACAATGAGCAGTTCTTC. The chain employs TRBV2 and TRBJ2-1; D unclear. Germline lookup yields CDR1 SNHLY and CDR2 FYNNEI. V was pared by 7 bases and J by 4 bases, with 14 bases between. The CDR3 loop spans 14 amino acids. The full variable domain, completed using reference TRBV2 and TRBJ2-1, is EPEVTQTPSHQVTQMGQEVILRCVPISNHLYFYWYRQILGQKVEFLVSFYNNEISEKSEIFDDQFSVERPDGSNFTLKIRSTKLEDSAMYFCASTVSETYNEQFFGPGTRLTVL.

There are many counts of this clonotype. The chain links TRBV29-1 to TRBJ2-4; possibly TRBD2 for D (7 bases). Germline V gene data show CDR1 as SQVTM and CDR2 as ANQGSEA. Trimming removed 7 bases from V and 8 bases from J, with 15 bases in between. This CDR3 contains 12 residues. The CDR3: CSGRQAGDIQYF. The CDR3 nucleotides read TGCAGCGGGAGACAGGCGGGGGACATTCAGTACTTC.

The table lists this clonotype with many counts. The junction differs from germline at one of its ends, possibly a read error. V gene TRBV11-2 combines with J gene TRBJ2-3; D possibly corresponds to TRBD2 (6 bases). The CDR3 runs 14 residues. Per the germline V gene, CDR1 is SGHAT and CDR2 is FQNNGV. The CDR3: CASSPGLPTDAQYF. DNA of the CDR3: TGTGCCAGCAGCCCCGGACTACCCACAGATGCGCAGTACTTT.

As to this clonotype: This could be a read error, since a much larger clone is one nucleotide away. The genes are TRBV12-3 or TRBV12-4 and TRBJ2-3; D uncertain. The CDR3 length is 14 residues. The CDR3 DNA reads TGTGCCAGCAGTTTACGGCAGCCGGCGGATACGCGGTATTTT. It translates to CASSLRQPADTRYF.

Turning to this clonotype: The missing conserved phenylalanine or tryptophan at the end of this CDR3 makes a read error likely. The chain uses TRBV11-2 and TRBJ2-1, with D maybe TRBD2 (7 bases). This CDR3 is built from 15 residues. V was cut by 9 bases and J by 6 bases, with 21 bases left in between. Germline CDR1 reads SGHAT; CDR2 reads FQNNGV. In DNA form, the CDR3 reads TGTGCCAGTACCGTGGGGGCGGGAGTTGTCAATGAGCAGTTCTTA. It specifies CASTVGAGVVNEQFL.

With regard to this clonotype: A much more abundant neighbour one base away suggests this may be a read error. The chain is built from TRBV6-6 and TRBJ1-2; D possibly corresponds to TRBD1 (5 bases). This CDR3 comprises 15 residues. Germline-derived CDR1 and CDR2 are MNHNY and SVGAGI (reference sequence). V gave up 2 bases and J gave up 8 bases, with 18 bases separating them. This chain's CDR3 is CASSYGSKGADGYTF. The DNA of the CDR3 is TGTGCCAGCAGTTACGGATCCAAAGGGGCAGACGGCTACACCTTC.

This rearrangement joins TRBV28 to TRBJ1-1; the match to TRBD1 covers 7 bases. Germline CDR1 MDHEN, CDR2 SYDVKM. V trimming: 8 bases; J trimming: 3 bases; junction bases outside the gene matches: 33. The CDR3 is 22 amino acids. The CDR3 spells CASLQFMGYARQGERMHTEAFF. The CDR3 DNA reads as TGTGCCAGCCTTCAGTTTATGGGGTATGCGAGACAGGGAGAACGGATGCACACTGAAGCTTTCTTT.

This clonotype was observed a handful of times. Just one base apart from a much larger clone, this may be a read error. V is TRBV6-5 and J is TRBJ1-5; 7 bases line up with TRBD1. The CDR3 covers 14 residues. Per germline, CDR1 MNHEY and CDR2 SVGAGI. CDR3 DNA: TGTGCCAGCAGTAGGGGACAGAGCAAACAGCCCCAGCATTTT. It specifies CASSRGQSKQPQHF.

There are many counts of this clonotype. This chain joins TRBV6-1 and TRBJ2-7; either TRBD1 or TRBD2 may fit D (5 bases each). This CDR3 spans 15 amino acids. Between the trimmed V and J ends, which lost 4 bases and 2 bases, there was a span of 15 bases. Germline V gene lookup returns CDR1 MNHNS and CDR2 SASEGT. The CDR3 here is CASSGGWWLTYEQYF. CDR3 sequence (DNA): TGTGCCAGCAGTGGGGGGTGGTGGCTCACCTACGAGCAGTACTTC.

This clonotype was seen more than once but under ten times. The CDR3 sequence: CASVRLTGGRINEAFF. The CDR3 nucleotides read TGTGCCAGCGTACGGTTAACAGGGGGGCGTATTAATGAAGCTTTCTTT. The chain uses TRBV28 and TRBJ1-1, with 8 bases identical to TRBD1. This CDR3 has 16 residues. CDR1 and CDR2 from the germline V gene are MDHEN and SYDVKM. Trimming at V came to 8 bases and at J to 7 bases, leaving 18 bases not matched to a gene.

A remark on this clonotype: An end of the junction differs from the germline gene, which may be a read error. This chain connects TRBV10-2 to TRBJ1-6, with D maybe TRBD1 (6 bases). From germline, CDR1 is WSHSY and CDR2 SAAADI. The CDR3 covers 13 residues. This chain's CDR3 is CTSRGQSGSPLHF. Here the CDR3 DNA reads TGCACCAGCAGAGGACAGTCCGGATCACCCCTCCACTTT.